The following is a T cell receptor beta chain sequence with its context. What it binds is unknown. This CDR3 contains 15 residues. Germline V lookup: CDR1 MNHEY, CDR2 SVGAGI. V was pared by 5 bases and J by 6 bases, with 5 bases of the junction left unmatched. This sample is drawn from a study of a mutant IDH1 vaccine in newly diagnosed glioma. On the study more broadly: Treated patients had a mean age of approximately 40 years and a roughly 60% male, about 40% female split. Antecedent treatment encompassed radiotherapy, temozolomide, or their combination; the majority received both.

Profiled with immunoSEQ multiplex PCR; TCRdb holds only in-frame clones, not every one. The sample has about 59,000 clones, 75% to 95% seen once. Overall study findings and caveats: A vaccine-induced immune response developed in roughly 95% of the patients.

As to time point: baseline, week 1 (first vaccination visit). Treatment of the sample: pre-vaccination baseline after standard-of-care therapy. The sequencing here drew on PBMCs, taken from a glioma patient treated with radiotherapy, temozolomide or both. The sequence was collected from a man aged 50 or older with glioma. V is TRBV6-5 and J is TRBJ1-6, with 9 bases aligning to TRBD1. CDR3: CASSVQGAGNSPLHF. For the CDR3, the DNA is TGTGCCAGCAGTGTACAGGGGGCTGGTAATTCACCCCTCCACTTT.